The source of this T cell receptor (beta chain) is a study of T cell responses to AZD1222 COVID-19 vaccine. TCRdb's table, derived via immunoSEQ multiplex PCR, lists solely in-frame clones and lacks some. This sample has about 190,000 clones, with approximately 94% found just once. V was pared by 4 bases and J by 9 bases, with 7 bases of the junction left unmatched. The V gene's germline CDR1 is SGHRS and CDR2 YFSETQ. The CDR3 spans 13 residues. The chain uses TRBV5-1 and TRBJ2-1, with 7 bases fitting TRBD1. The specimen was peripheral blood, collected on day 0 of AZD1222 vaccination. The sequence was collected from an adult in good health. CDR3 nucleotides: TGCGCCAGCAGCAGGGGGCTGGGTAGTGAGCAGTTCTTC. Residues: CASSRGLGSEQFF.